This T cell receptor beta chain comes out of a study of Graves' ophthalmopathy and Graves' hyperthyroidism. Whole-study results and caveats: Blood also harbored most expanded thyroid clonotypes above 0.001 frequency.

Exclusion applied to patients with other autoimmune diseases, uncontrolled infections, pregnancy or lactation. This clonotype was seen many times. Its antigen is still unknown. Using RNA transcripts, the TCR beta CDR3 regions were amplified. The first-round RT-PCR employed HTBI primers together with the Qiagen OneStep RT-PCR kit. A multiplex PCR was then performed as the second round. TCRdb used MiXCR to reprocess the multiplex PCR reads, holding one entry per CDR3 protein. The table has around 1,200,000 distinct CDR3 sequences, about two fifths seen once. Sequencing was done on a sample of peripheral blood or thyroid tissue (not recorded which). This TCR was recovered from an adult man with Graves' hyperthyroidism.

Here the CDR3 DNA reads TGTGCCAGCAGCATGACTCCGGGACAGGGGGCCTACGAGCAGTACTTC. It codes for CASSMTPGQGAYEQYF. J is TRBJ2-7 and V is TRBV7-2; 11 nucleotides agree with TRBD1. Trimming at V came to 5 bases and at J to 2 bases, leaving 8 bases not matched to a gene. The CDR3 is 16 residues long. Per germline, CDR1 SGHTA and CDR2 FQGNSA.